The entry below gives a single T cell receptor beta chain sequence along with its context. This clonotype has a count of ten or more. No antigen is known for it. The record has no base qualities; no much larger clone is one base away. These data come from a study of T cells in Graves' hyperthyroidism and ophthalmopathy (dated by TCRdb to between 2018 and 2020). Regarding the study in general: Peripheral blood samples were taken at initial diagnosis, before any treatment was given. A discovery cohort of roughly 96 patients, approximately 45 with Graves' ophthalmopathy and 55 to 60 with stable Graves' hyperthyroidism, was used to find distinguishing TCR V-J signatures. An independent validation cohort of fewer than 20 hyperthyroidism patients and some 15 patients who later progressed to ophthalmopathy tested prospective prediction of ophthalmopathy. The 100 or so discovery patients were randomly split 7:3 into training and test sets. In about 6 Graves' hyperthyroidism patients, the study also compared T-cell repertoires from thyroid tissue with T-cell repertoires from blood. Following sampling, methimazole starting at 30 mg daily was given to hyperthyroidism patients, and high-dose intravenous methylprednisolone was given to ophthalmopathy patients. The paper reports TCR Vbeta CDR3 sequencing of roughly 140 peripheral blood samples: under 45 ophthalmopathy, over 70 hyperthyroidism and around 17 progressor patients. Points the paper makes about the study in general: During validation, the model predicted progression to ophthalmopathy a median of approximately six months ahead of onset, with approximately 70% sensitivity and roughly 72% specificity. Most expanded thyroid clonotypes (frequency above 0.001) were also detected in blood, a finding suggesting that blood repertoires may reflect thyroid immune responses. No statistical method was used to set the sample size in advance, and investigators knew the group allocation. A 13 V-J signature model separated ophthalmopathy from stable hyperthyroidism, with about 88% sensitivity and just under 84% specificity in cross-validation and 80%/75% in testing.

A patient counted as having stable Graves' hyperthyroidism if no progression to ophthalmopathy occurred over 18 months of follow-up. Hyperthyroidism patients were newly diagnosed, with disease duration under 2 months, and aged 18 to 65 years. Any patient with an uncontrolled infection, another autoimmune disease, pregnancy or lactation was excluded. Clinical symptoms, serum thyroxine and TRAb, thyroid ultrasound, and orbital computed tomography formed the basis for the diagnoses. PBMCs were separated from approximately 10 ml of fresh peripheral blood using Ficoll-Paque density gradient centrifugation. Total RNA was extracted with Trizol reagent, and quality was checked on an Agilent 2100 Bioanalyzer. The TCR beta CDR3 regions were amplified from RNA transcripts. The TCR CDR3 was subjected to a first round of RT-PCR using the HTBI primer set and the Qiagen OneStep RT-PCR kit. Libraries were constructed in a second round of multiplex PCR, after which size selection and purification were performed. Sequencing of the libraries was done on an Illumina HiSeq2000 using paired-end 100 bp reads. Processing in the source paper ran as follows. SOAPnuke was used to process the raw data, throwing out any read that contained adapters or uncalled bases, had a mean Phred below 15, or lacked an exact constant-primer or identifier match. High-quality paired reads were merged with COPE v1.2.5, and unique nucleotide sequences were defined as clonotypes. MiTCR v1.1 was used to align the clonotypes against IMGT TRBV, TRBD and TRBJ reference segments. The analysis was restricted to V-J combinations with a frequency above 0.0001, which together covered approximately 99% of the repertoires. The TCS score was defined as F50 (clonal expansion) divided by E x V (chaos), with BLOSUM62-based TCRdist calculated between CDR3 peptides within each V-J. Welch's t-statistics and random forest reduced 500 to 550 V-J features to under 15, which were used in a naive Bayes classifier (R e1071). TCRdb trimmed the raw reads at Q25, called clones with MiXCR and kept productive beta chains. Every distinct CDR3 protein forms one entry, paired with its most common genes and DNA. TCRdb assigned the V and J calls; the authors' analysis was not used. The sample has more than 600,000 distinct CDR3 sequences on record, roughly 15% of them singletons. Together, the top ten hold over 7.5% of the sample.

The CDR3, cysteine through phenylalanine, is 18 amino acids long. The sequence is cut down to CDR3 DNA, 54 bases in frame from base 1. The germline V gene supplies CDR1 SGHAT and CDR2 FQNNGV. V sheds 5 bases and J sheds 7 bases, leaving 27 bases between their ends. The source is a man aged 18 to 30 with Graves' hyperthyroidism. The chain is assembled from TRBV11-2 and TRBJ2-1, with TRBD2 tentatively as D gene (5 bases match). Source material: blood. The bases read TGTGCCAGCAGCCTCCACCCTAGGCCAGCGGACGTTAGAAATGAGCAGTTCTTC. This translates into CASSLHPRPADVRNEQFF.